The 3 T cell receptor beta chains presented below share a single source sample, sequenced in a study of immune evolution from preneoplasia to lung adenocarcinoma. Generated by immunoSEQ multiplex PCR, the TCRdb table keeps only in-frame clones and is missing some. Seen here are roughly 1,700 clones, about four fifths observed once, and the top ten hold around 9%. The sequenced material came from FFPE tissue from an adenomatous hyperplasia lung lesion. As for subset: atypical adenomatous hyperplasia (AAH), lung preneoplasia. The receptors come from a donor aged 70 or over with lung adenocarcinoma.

CDR3 DNA: TGTGCCAGCTCACCACGTGAGACTACAGAGGGGAATGAGCAGTTCTTC. Its translation is CASSPRETTEGNEQFF. The chain joins TRBV18 to TRBJ2-1; D possibly uses TRBD1 or TRBD2 (5 bases each). Trimming removed 1 base from V and 7 bases from J, with 17 bases in between. The CDR3 loop spans 16 amino acids. CDR1 is KGHSH and CDR2 is LQKENI in the germline V gene.

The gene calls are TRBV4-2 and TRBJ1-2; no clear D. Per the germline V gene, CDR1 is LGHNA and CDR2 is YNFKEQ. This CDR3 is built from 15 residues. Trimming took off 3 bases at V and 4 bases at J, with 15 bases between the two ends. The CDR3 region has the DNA TGTGCCAGCAGCCAGTCCACAACAACCCCCTATGGCTACACCTTC. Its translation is CASSQSTTTPYGYTF.

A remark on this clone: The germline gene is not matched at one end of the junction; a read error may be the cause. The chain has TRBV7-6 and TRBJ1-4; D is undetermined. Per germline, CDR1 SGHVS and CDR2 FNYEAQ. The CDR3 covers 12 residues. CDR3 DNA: TGTGCCAGCAGGGATATTAATGAAAAACTATTTTTT. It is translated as CASRDINEKLFF.